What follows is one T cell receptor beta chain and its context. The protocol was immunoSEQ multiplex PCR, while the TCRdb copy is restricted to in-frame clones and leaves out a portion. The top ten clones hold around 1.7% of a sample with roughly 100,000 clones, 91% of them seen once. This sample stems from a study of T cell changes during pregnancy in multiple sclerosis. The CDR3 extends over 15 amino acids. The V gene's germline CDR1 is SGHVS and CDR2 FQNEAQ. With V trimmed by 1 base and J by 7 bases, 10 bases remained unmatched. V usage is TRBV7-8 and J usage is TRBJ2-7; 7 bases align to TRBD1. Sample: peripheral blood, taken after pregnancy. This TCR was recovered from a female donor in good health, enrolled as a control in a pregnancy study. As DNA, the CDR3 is TGTGCCAGCAGCTTAGGGACAGGCGGTGTCGAGGAGCAGTACTTC. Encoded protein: CASSLGTGGVEEQYF.